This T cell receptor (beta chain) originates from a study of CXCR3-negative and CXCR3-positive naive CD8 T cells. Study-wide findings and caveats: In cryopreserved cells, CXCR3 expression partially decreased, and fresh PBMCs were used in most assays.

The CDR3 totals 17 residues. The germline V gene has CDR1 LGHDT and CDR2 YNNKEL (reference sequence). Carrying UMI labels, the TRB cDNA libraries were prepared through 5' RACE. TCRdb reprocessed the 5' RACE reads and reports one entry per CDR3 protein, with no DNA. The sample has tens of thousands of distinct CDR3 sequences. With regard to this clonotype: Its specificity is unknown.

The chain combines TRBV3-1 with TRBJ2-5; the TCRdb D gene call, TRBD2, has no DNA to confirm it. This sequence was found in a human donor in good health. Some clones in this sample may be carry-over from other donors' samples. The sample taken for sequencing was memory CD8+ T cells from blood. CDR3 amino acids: CASSQPIRGLAGETQYF.